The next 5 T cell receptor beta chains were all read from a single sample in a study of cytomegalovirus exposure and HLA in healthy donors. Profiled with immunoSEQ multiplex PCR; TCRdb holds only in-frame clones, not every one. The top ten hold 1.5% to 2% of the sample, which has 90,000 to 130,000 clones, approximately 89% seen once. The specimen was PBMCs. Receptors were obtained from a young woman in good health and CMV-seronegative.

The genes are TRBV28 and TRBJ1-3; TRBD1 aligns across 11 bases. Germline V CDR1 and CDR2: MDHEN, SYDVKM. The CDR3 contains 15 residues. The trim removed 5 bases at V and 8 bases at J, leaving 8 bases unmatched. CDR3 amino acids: CASSPLGTGGHTIYF. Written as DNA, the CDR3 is TGTGCCAGCAGTCCCCTCGGGACAGGGGGACACACCATATATTTT. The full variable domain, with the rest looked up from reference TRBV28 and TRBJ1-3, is DVKVTQSSRYLVKRTGEKVFLECVQDMDHENMFWYRQDPGLGLRLIYFSYDVKMKEKGDIPEGYSVSREKKERFSLILESASTNQTSMYLCASSPLGTGGHTIYFGEGSWLTVV.

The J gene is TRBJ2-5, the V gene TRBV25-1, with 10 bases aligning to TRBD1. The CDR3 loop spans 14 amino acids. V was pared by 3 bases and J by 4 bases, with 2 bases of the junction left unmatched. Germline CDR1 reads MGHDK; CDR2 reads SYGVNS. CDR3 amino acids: CASSETGGGETQYF. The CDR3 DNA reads TGTGCCAGCAGTGAGACAGGGGGCGGAGAGACCCAGTACTTC.

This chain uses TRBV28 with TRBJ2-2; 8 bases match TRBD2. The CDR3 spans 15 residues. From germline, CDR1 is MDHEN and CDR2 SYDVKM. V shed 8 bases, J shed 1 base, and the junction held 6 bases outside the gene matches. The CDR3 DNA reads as TGTGCCAGCGGGCTAGCGGGCGGGAACACCGGGGAGCTGTTTTTT. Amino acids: CASGLAGGNTGELFF.

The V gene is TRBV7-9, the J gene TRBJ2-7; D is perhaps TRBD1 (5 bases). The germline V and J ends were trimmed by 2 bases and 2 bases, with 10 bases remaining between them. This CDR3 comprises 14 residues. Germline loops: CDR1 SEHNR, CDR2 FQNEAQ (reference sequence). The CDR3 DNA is TGTGCCAGCAGCTTATCAGGGAAACCCTACGAGCAGTACTTC. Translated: CASSLSGKPYEQYF.

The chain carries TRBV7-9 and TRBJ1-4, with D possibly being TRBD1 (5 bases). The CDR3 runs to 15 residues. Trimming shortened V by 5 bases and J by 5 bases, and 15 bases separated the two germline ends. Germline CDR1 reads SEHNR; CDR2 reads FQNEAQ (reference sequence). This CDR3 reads CASSDQGDRNEKLFF. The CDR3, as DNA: TGTGCCAGCAGCGACCAGGGCGACCGAAATGAAAAACTGTTTTTT.